Listed here are 12 T cell receptor beta chains from one sample, sequenced in a study of metastatic and nonmetastatic thyroid tumors. None of the patients had undergone any treatment ahead of thyroid surgery. TCRdb re-called the PCR reads through MiXCR. The sample holds 20,000 to 30,000 clones, 20% to 30% seen once. The sequencing input was blood. The receptors shown here come from a female donor with papillary thyroid cancer or a benign thyroid nodule (not recorded which). Some clones in this sample may be carry-over from other donors' samples.

This clone was seen many times. A much larger clone lies one base from this, so it may be a read error. Other nucleotide sequences from this sample produce the same CDR3. The rearrangement uses TRBV28 and TRBJ1-3, with 8 nucleotides matching TRBD1. The CDR3 has 15 residues. The germline V gene has CDR1 MDHEN and CDR2 SYDVKM. The CDR3 bases are TGCGCCAGCAGTTTTCAGGGGGCCTATGGAAACACCATATATTTT. This sequence encodes CASSFQGAYGNTIYF.

This clone is medium-sized (0.01 to 0.1%) by share. The chain carries TRBV28 and TRBJ1-3; the D is unclear. CDR1 and CDR2 from the germline V gene are MDHEN and SYDVKM. This CDR3 is built from 12 residues. Trimming shortened V by 11 bases and J by 0 bases, and 8 bases separated the two germline ends. The CDR3 here is CAYGDSGNTIYF. CDR3 nucleotides: TGTGCCTACGGAGACTCTGGAAACACCATATATTTT. Together with reference TRBV28 and TRBJ1-3, the CDR3 gives the full variable domain: DVKVTQSSRYLVKRTGEKVFLECVQDMDHENMFWYRQDPGLGLRLIYFSYDVKMKEKGDIPEGYSVSREKKERFSLILESASTNQTSMYLCAYGDSGNTIYFGEGSWLTVV.

This clone was recorded at least ten times. The V and J genes are TRBV11-2 and TRBJ1-2; D call uncertain. This CDR3 comprises 15 residues. CDR1 and CDR2 from the germline V gene are SGHAT and FQNNGV. Trimming removed 6 bases at V and 3 bases at J, with 17 bases between. The CDR3 reads CASRQPGRHYYGYTF. The CDR3 DNA is TGTGCCAGCAGACAACCGGGCAGACACTACTATGGCTACACCTTC.

In its sample, this clone ranks as medium-sized (0.01 to 0.1%). This chain links TRBV30 with TRBJ2-7, with D unresolved. V dropped 1 base and J dropped 5 bases, with 6 bases sitting between them. This CDR3 is built from 11 residues. Germline CDR1 reads GTSNPN; CDR2 reads SVGIG (reference sequence). The DNA of the CDR3 is TGTGCCTGGAGTGCGCACCACGAGCAGTACGTC. It is translated as CAWSAHHEQYV.

The chain joins TRBV7-2 to TRBJ1-1, with no clear D. From germline, CDR1 is SGHTA and CDR2 FQGNSA. V lost 1 base and J 1 base, leaving 7 bases between the germline ends. This CDR3 is built from 14 residues. CDR3: CASSLVSRNTEAFF. The DNA of the CDR3 is TGTGCCAGCAGCTTAGTAAGTAGGAACACTGAAGCTTTCTTT.

This clone was counted ten times or more. This chain links TRBV5-8 with TRBJ1-2; D uncertain. The CDR3 loop spans 13 amino acids. CDR1 and CDR2 from the germline V gene are SGHTS and YDEGEE. V was cut by 4 bases and J by 0 bases, with 7 bases left in between. The DNA of the CDR3 is TGTGCCAGCAGCCGGGAAGCTAACTATGGCTACACCTTC. It encodes CASSREANYGYTF.

This clone qualifies as medium-sized. The chain joins TRBV6-1 to TRBJ2-7; D is perhaps TRBD2 (6 bases). The germline V gene has CDR1 MNHNS and CDR2 SASEGT. CDR3 length: 12 residues. Trimming took 5 bases from V and 6 from J, leaving 11 bases between them. The CDR3 nucleotides are TGTGCCAGCAGTCGGGAGCCGACCGAGCAGTACGTC. Its translation: CASSREPTEQYV.

This clone was recorded at least ten times. V usage is TRBV12-3 or TRBV12-4 and J usage is TRBJ1-1; D not certain. The CDR3 runs to 13 residues. V was pared by 3 bases and J by 2 bases, with 7 bases between. The CDR3 here is CASSFYSNTEAFF. The CDR3 DNA reads TGTGCCAGCAGTTTCTACAGCAACACTGAAGCTTTCTTT.

By its share, this clone is medium-sized. The chain has TRBV20-1 and TRBJ1-1; D unclear. The CDR3 has 14 residues. The ends were cut back, 0 bases at V and 1 base at J, with 9 bases in the middle. The germline CDR1 and CDR2 sequences are DFQATT and SNEGSKA (reference sequence). CDR3 protein: CSARDSQRNTEAFF. The CDR3 region has the DNA TGCAGTGCTAGAGACTCACAGCGGAACACTGAAGCTTTCTTT.

The rearrangement links TRBV9 to TRBJ2-7; D is possibly TRBD1 (6 bases). This CDR3 is built from 15 residues. Germline lookup yields CDR1 SGDLS and CDR2 YYNGEE. V was cut by 0 bases and J by 0 bases, with 10 bases left in between. This CDR3 is CASSVEWTDSYEQYF. The CDR3 DNA is TGTGCCAGCAGCGTAGAGTGGACAGACTCCTACGAGCAGTACTTC.

This clone was seen once. The chain uses TRBV5-1 and TRBJ2-1, with D possibly being TRBD2 (5 bases). Trimming removed 2 bases from V and 1 base from J, with 10 bases in between. The CDR3 is made up of 15 amino acids. Per the germline V gene, CDR1 is SGHRS and CDR2 is YFSETQ. In nucleotides, the CDR3 is TGCGCCAGCAGCTTCACTGGGAGTTCCTACAATGAGCAGTTCTTC. This codes for CASSFTGSSYNEQFF.

This clone was seen many times. This chain uses TRBV9 with TRBJ1-4; D call uncertain. Trimming removed 0 bases at V and 0 bases at J, with 6 bases between. Germline V gene lookup returns CDR1 SGDLS and CDR2 YYNGEE. The CDR3 contains 15 residues. In DNA form, the CDR3 reads TGTGCCAGCAGCGTAGCAATTGCAACTAATGAAAAACTGTTTTTT. It encodes CASSVAIATNEKLFF.